Each of the 29 T cell receptor beta chains below was sequenced from the same sample in a study of graft-versus-host responses after intestinal transplantation. The data were produced by immunoSEQ multiplex PCR, yet TCRdb's version contains in-frame clones alone and is incomplete. Of 75,000 to 100,000 clones listed, around 90% are singletons. The antigens of these receptors remain unknown. Source: unstimulated CD4+ T cells sorted from spleen or lymph node cells, taken before intestinal transplant. Source of these receptors: a human donor who received an intestinal transplant.

This rearrangement joins TRBV28 to TRBJ2-1; 15 bases fit TRBD2. The CDR3 has 16 residues. The germline gives CDR1 MDHEN, CDR2 SYDVKM. The junction had 6 bases not matched to a gene; V was cut back by 6 bases and J by 6 bases. CDR3 nucleotides: TGTGCCAGCAGCCCAAAGGGACTAGCGGGAGGCAATGAGCAGTTCTTC. Translating it yields CASSPKGLAGGNEQFF.

The rearrangement joins TRBV7-2 to TRBJ1-2; D gene uncertain. The germline CDR1 and CDR2 sequences are SGHTA and FQGNSA. The CDR3 totals 12 residues. V gave up 1 base and J gave up 8 bases, with 8 bases separating them. In nucleotides, the CDR3 is TGTGCCAGCAGCTTAGTGGCGGGGGGCTACACCTTC. This translates into CASSLVAGGYTF. Full variable domain (missing parts from reference TRBV7-2 and TRBJ1-2): GAGVSQSPSNKVTEKGKDVELRCDPISGHTALYWYRQSLGQGLEFLIYFQGNSAPDKSGLPSDRFSAERTGGSVSTLTIQRTQQEDSAVYLCASSLVAGGYTFGSGTRLTVV.

The chain couples TRBV6-6 to TRBJ2-2; no clear D. V was shortened by 4 bases and J by 4 bases, with 4 bases between the two germline ends. CDR3 size: 12 residues. Germline V lookup: CDR1 MNHNY, CDR2 SVGAGI (reference sequence). CDR3 region: CASSFGTGELFF. The CDR3 DNA reads TGTGCCAGCAGTTTCGGCACCGGGGAGCTGTTTTTT.

The chain joins TRBV5-1 to TRBJ2-5; 9 bases are a match to TRBD2. The last part of the DNA fits TRBJ2-7 better; the J call may be wrong. The germline gives CDR1 SGHRS, CDR2 YFSETQ. The CDR3 totals 15 residues. CDR3 in amino acids: CASRSREGPRYEQYF. In DNA form, the CDR3 reads TGCGCCAGCAGGTCGCGGGAGGGCCCCCGCTACGAGCAGTACTTC.

This chain links TRBV28 with TRBJ2-1; TRBD2 agrees at 14 bases. V was pared by 5 bases and J by 10 bases, with 10 bases of the junction left unmatched. CDR3 length: 16 amino acids. Per germline, CDR1 MDHEN and CDR2 SYDVKM. Written as DNA, the CDR3 is TGTGCCAGCAGTCGGGAGACTAGCGGGAGGGCAGTGGAGCAGTTCTTC. Translating gives CASSRETSGRAVEQFF.

The genes are TRBV6-5 and TRBJ2-5; 8 positions agree with TRBD2. This CDR3 has 14 residues. CDR1 is MNHEY, CDR2 SVGAGI, per germline. Trimming removed 0 bases from V and 6 bases from J; junction bases left unmatched: 3. CDR3 region: CASSYSSGDKTQYF. The DNA of the CDR3 is TGTGCCAGCAGTTACTCTAGCGGGGATAAGACCCAGTACTTC.

V gene TRBV28 combines with J gene TRBJ2-2, with 8 bases identical to TRBD1. V was clipped by 7 bases and J by 4 bases; unmatched bases: 11. Germline-derived CDR1 and CDR2 are MDHEN and SYDVKM. The CDR3 covers 16 residues. This chain's CDR3 is CASNGERTGSTGELFF. The CDR3 nucleotides read TGTGCCAGCAACGGGGAACGGACAGGGAGCACCGGGGAGCTGTTTTTT.

This clone was recorded only once. The rearrangement joins TRBV7-2 to TRBJ2-1; 9 nucleotides agree with TRBD2. The CDR3 totals 17 residues. The germline gives CDR1 SGHTA, CDR2 FQGNSA. With 0 bases clipped from V and 2 bases from J, the junction kept 5 bases outside the gene matches. Here the CDR3 DNA reads TGTGCCAGCAGCTTAGCTTTCCAGCGGGGGGCCTACAATGAGCAGTTCTTC. Its translation is CASSLAFQRGAYNEQFF.

The chain couples TRBV5-4 to TRBJ2-7, with 11 nucleotides matching TRBD2. The CDR3 runs 15 residues. V shed 0 bases, J shed 9 bases, and the junction held 8 bases outside the gene matches. Per the germline V gene, CDR1 is SGHNT and CDR2 is YYREEE (reference sequence). CDR3 loop: CASSLGGTSGFSQYF. CDR3 DNA sequence: TGTGCCAGCAGCTTGGGGGGGACTAGCGGCTTTTCGCAGTACTTC.

This chain uses TRBV6-6 with TRBJ2-7; 12 nucleotides agree with TRBD2. Germline V lookup: CDR1 MNHNY, CDR2 SVGAGI (reference sequence). Unmatched junction bases numbered 4, after V lost 2 bases and J lost 2 bases. This CDR3 has 16 amino acids. This CDR3 reads CASSYPTSGRTYEQYF. For the CDR3, the DNA is TGTGCCAGCAGTTACCCTACTAGCGGGAGGACCTACGAGCAGTACTTC.

V is TRBV28 and J is TRBJ2-7; no firm D call. The V end was cut by 8 bases, the J end by 3 bases, with 11 bases between. The length of the CDR3 is 12 residues. Per the germline V gene, CDR1 is MDHEN and CDR2 is SYDVKM. The CDR3: CASGQPGYEQYF. For the CDR3, the DNA is TGTGCCAGCGGGCAGCCAGGCTACGAGCAGTACTTC. The complete variable domain, with remaining parts taken from reference TRBV28 and TRBJ2-7, reads DVKVTQSSRYLVKRTGEKVFLECVQDMDHENMFWYRQDPGLGLRLIYFSYDVKMKEKGDIPEGYSVSREKKERFSLILESASTNQTSMYLCASGQPGYEQYFGPGTRLTVT.

J is TRBJ1-2 and V is TRBV5-1; 8 bases are a match to TRBD1. The germline V gene has CDR1 SGHRS and CDR2 YFSETQ. J gave up 4 bases and V 3 bases, and 8 bases lay outside the gene matches. There are 15 residues in the CDR3. CDR3 region: CASSSLTGEGYGYTF. Here the CDR3 DNA reads TGCGCCAGCAGCTCTCTGACAGGGGAGGGCTATGGCTACACCTTC.

The chain uses TRBV19 and TRBJ2-3; TRBD2 matches at 9 bases. CDR1 and CDR2 (germline): LNHDA, SQIVND (reference sequence). V lost 7 bases, J lost 1 base, and 6 bases stayed unmatched. CDR3 length equals 15 residues. In nucleotides, the CDR3 is TGTGCCAGTATGGATGAGCGGGGGGGCACAGATACGCAGTATTTT. Amino acid sequence: CASMDERGGTDTQYF. Variable domain in full (rest from reference TRBV19 and TRBJ2-3): DGGITQSPKYLFRKEGQNVTLSCEQNLNHDAMYWYRQDPGQGLRLIYYSQIVNDFQKGDIAEGYSVSREKKESFPLTVTSAQKNPTAFYLCASMDERGGTDTQYFGPGTRLTVL.

The chain recombines TRBV5-1 with TRBJ1-2; D possibly corresponds to TRBD1 (6 bases). V was cut by 1 base and J by 8 bases, with 21 bases left in between. This CDR3 is built from 16 residues. Germline values: CDR1 SGHRS, CDR2 YFSETQ. The CDR3 coding sequence is TGCGCCAGCAGCTTGATTATTCCTCGGACAGACGCAGGCTACACCTTC. Protein product: CASSLIIPRTDAGYTF.

This chain uses TRBV2 with TRBJ1-2; D remains unclear. In germline, CDR1 is SNHLY, CDR2 FYNNEI. The CDR3 loop spans 12 amino acids. V was trimmed by 4 bases and J by 5 bases, leaving 8 bases between them. Written as DNA, the CDR3 is TGTGCCAGCAGTGGCAGGCAGTATGGCTACACCTTC. Translated: CASSGRQYGYTF.

The CDR3 sequence is CASSHHTGPSGNTIYF. CDR3 sequence (DNA): TGTGCCAGCAGTCACCATACAGGACCTTCTGGAAACACCATATATTTT. The chain has TRBV5-8 and TRBJ1-3; D is perhaps TRBD1 (5 bases). Trimming left V 5 bases short and J 1 base short, with 16 bases between. Germline values: CDR1 SGHTS, CDR2 YDEGEE. CDR3 length: 16 amino acids.

This clone was found a few times. The rearrangement joins TRBV5-1 to TRBJ1-1; D ambiguous. This CDR3 comprises 13 residues. The V end lost 4 bases, the J end lost 1 base, and 8 bases lay between the germline ends. Germline CDR1 reads SGHRS; CDR2 reads YFSETQ. In DNA form, the CDR3 reads TGCGCCAGCAGCATACGGGAGAACACTGAAGCTTTCTTT. Translation: CASSIRENTEAFF.

V and J are TRBV5-1 and TRBJ2-5, with D perhaps matching TRBD1 (5 bases). Germline V lookup: CDR1 SGHRS, CDR2 YFSETQ. With 4 bases removed from V and 2 bases from J, the gap between germline ends came to 15 bases. CDR3 length: 15 amino acids. DNA for the CDR3: TGCGCCAGCAGCGTCATCACAGGCGTGCAAGAGACCCAGTACTTC. Translation: CASSVITGVQETQYF.

The chain is built from TRBV6-5 and TRBJ1-2, with 7 bases matching TRBD1. Germline V gene lookup returns CDR1 MNHEY and CDR2 SVGAGI. The CDR3 is 14 residues long. Trimming at V came to 5 bases and at J to 4 bases, leaving 7 bases not matched to a gene. CDR3 DNA sequence: TGTGCCAGCAGTCCATGGGACAGCCCCTATGGCTACACCTTC. It translates to CASSPWDSPYGYTF.

The chain recombines TRBV2 with TRBJ2-3; 12 bases are shared with TRBD2. This CDR3 has 16 residues. Germline CDR1 is SNHLY and CDR2 is FYNNEI. V lost 3 bases to trimming and J lost 5 bases; unmatched junction nucleotides: 6. The CDR3 is CASSDWASGGGDTQYF. CDR3 nucleotides: TGTGCCAGCAGTGATTGGGCTAGCGGGGGGGGAGATACGCAGTATTTT.

The V gene is TRBV7-7, the J gene TRBJ2-2, with a tentative D call TRBD1 (6 bases). The CDR3 covers 15 residues. V was cut by 5 bases and J by 2 bases, with 12 bases left in between. Germline V CDR1 and CDR2: SSHAT, FNYEAQ (reference sequence). The CDR3 sequence is CASSPYRVNTGELFF. The CDR3 DNA follows: TGTGCCAGCAGCCCCTACAGGGTTAACACCGGGGAGCTGTTTTTT.

The V and J genes are TRBV5-1 and TRBJ2-3; the match to TRBD2 covers 12 bases. This CDR3 has 17 residues. The V gene's germline CDR1 is SGHRS and CDR2 YFSETQ. V dropped 4 bases and J dropped 2; count of bases not matched to a gene: 8. CDR3 in amino acids: CASSPLTSGSPTDTQYF. In nucleotides, the CDR3 is TGCGCCAGCAGCCCGCTGACTAGCGGGAGCCCCACAGATACGCAGTATTTT.

The rearrangement uses TRBV27 and TRBJ1-5; no firm D call. The CDR3 runs 15 residues. Trimming cost V 1 base and J 5 bases, with 12 bases left between them. Germline V lookup: CDR1 MNHEY, CDR2 SMNVEV (reference sequence). Here the CDR3 reads CASSLYWPQDQPQHF. As DNA, the CDR3 is TGTGCCAGCAGTTTATATTGGCCCCAAGATCAGCCCCAGCATTTT.

The genes are TRBV6-6 and TRBJ1-1; no reliable D call. The length of the CDR3 is 15 residues. Trimming pared 5 bases from V and 5 bases from J, leaving 18 bases between. Germline loops: CDR1 MNHNY, CDR2 SVGAGI (reference sequence). CDR3 sequence: CASSTRLGGWTEAFF. The CDR3 DNA reads as TGTGCCAGCAGTACCCGTCTTGGAGGGTGGACTGAAGCTTTCTTT.

The J gene is TRBJ2-1, the V gene TRBV5-1, with TRBD2 as a possible D gene (5 bases). The CDR3 contains 15 residues. Germline V gene data show CDR1 as SGHRS and CDR2 as YFSETQ. V was clipped by 0 bases and J by 13 bases, with 20 bases between them. The CDR3 DNA sequence: TGCGCCAGCAGCTTGGCCACAGCGGAAGGATCTGGACAGTTCTTC. Its translation is CASSLATAEGSGQFF.

This sequence joins TRBV2 and TRBJ2-1; 11 nucleotides match TRBD1. The CDR3 spans 14 residues. The V gene's germline CDR1 is SNHLY and CDR2 FYNNEI. V shed 10 bases, J shed 8 bases, and the junction held 10 bases outside the gene matches. CDR3 in DNA: TGTGCCACCACCCGGGACAGGGGGAGCGATGAGCAGTTCTTC. It specifies CATTRDRGSDEQFF.

In its sample, this clone was seen once. V usage is TRBV19 and J usage is TRBJ2-7, with 9 bases matching TRBD1. Germline V gives CDR1 LNHDA, CDR2 SQIVND (reference sequence). The V gene end was trimmed by 5 bases and the J gene end by 1 base; junction bases not matched to a gene: 18. The CDR3 is 19 amino acids. The CDR3 loop is CASSARPGTGPKSSYEQYF. The CDR3 DNA follows: TGTGCCAGTAGTGCCCGACCCGGGACAGGGCCGAAAAGTTCCTACGAGCAGTACTTC.

The CDR3 here is CASSELEYGSYTF. The CDR3 region has the DNA TGTGCCAGCAGTGAATTAGAGTACGGGAGCTACACCTTC. The V and J genes are TRBV25-1 and TRBJ1-2, with D unclear. This CDR3 spans 13 amino acids. Germline CDR1 is MGHDK and CDR2 is SYGVNS. The V and J ends lost 1 base and 9 bases respectively, with 12 bases between them.

The V gene is TRBV19, the J gene TRBJ2-3, with D possibly being TRBD2 (5 bases). Trimming took off 6 bases at V and 3 bases at J, with 19 bases between the two ends. The germline CDR1 and CDR2 sequences are LNHDA and SQIVND (reference sequence). The CDR3 loop spans 16 amino acids. In DNA, the CDR3 is TGTGCCAGTAGCGAAGGGAGTATAAGGTCAACAGATACGCAGTATTTT. It specifies CASSEGSIRSTDTQYF.